This T cell receptor beta chain was profiled in a study of CD8 T cells in ankylosing spondylitis listed by TCRdb under 2017. Regarding the complete study: The study profiled T cell receptor beta repertoires in healthy donors and ankylosing spondylitis patients to find disease-linked TCR variants. In total, the full study cohort was made up of roughly 110 healthy donors and approximately 24 ankylosing spondylitis patients. Peripheral blood was sampled, and synovial fluid was additionally collected from ankylosing spondylitis patients.

The full study reports these points: The disease-linked clones were reported as significantly enriched in matched synovial fluid samples from ankylosing spondylitis patients. A TCR beta motif made up of 7 to 9 highly homologous amino acid variants appeared to be characteristic of blood from ankylosing spondylitis patients. Some of the motif variants had been reported before in the synovial fluid and blood of reactive arthritis patients, a finding that suggests common disease-initiation mechanisms. The disease-linked clones had a CD8+ phenotype and were found at relatively low frequencies in peripheral blood.

The sample holds many counts of this clonotype. Its target antigen remains unknown. No base-level quality is on record; no much larger clone is a single base apart. The sequencer listed for this sample is Illumina HiSeq 2500. Quantitative 5'-RACE with molecular barcodes was the method used to prepare the TCR beta libraries. The study's own analysis went as follows. To identify disease-linked TCR variants, a new computational method was used, one built on a probabilistic model of VDJ rearrangement. The public reads were run again by TCRdb, first through fastp at Q25 and then through MiXCR, and only productive beta chains were kept. Identical CDR3 proteins give one entry, which carries the most common genes and DNA. These V and J calls rely on TCRdb rather than the paper's analysis. In all, the sample holds 200,000 to 250,000 distinct CDR3 sequences, and around 11% of those were seen once. Of the sample, 6% to 8% is held by the ten largest clones.

From the cysteine up to the phenylalanine, the CDR3 has a length of 15 residues. Only the CDR3 portion is preserved as DNA: 45 bases, with reading frame beginning at the first base. The CDR1 and CDR2 encoded by the germline V gene are SGHRS and YFSETQ. V and J lose 0 bases and 5 bases, and a span of 15 bases separates them. The sequence was obtained from a male donor with ankylosing spondylitis or in good health (not recorded which). The sequence is built from TRBV5-1 and TRBJ2-7; the D gene is unclear. Sample: blood, either unsorted or a sorted T cell fraction (not recorded which). The nucleotides read TGCGCCAGCAGCTTGGGCTGGACCCGGTTCGACGAGCAGTACTTC. This codes for CASSLGWTRFDEQYF. The CDR3, completed at both ends by the reference TRBV5-1 and TRBJ2-7 genes, gives the full variable domain KAGVTQTPRYLIKTRGQQVTLSCSPISGHRSVSWYQQTPGQGLQFLFEYFSETQRNKGNFPGRFSGRQFSNSRSEMNVSTLELGDSALYLCASSLGWTRFDEQYFGPGTRLTVT.